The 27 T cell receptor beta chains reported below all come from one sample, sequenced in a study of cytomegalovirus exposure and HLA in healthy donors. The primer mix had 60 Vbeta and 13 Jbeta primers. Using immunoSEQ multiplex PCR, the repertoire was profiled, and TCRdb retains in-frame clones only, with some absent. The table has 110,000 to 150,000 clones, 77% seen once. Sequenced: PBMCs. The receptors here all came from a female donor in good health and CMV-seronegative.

Written as DNA, the CDR3 is TGTGCCAGCAGTGAATCAGGGGGAGTGGCCGGTGAGCAGTTCTTC. Protein product: CASSESGGVAGEQFF. The chain carries TRBV6-1 and TRBJ2-1, with 7 bases matching TRBD1. J lost 9 bases, V lost 2 bases, and 10 bases had no gene match. Germline CDR1 is MNHNS and CDR2 is SASEGT. The CDR3 spans 15 residues.

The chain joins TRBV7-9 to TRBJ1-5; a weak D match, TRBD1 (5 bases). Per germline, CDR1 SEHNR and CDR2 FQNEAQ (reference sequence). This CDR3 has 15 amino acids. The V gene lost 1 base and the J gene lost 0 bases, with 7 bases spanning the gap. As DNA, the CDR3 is TGTGCCAGCAGCTTAGGCGACAGTAGCAATCAGCCCCAGCATTTT. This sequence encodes CASSLGDSSNQPQHF.

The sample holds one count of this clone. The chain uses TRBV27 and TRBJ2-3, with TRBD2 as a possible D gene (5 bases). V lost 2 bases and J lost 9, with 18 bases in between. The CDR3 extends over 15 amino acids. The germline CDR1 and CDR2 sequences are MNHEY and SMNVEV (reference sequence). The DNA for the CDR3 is TGTGCCAGCAGTTTACTTCCCCTAGAGGGCCGGACGCAGTATTTT. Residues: CASSLLPLEGRTQYF.

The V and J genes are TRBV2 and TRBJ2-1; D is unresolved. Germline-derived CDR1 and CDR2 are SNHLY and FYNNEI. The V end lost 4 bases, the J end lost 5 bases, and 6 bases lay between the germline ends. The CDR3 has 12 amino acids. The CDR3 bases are TGTGCCAGCAGTGTTAGTGACAATGAGCAGTTCTTC. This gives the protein CASSVSDNEQFF.

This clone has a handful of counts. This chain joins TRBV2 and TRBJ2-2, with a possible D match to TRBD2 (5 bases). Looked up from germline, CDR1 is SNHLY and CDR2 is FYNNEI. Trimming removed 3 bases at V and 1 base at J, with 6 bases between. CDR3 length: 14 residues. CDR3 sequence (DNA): TGTGCCAGCAGTGAGGCGGGGAACACCGGGGAGCTGTTTTTT. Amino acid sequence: CASSEAGNTGELFF.

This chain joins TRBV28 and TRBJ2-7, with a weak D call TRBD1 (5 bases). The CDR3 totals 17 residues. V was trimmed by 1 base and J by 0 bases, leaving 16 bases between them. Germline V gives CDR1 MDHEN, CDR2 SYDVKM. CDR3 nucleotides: TGTGCCAGCAGTTTATTTTACGCGGACACTCACTCCTACGAGCAGTACTTC. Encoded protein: CASSLFYADTHSYEQYF.

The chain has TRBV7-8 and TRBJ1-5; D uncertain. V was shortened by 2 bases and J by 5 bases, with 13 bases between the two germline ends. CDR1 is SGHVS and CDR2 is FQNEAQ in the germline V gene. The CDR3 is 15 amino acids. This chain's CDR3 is CASSLSRQKHQPQHF. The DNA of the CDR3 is TGTGCCAGCAGCTTAAGCAGGCAAAAACATCAGCCCCAGCATTTT.

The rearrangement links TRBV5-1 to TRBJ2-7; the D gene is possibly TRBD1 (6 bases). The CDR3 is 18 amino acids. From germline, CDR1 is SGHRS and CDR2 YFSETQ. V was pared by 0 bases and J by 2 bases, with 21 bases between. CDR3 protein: CASSLDLQGSTTTYEQYF. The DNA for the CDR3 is TGCGCCAGCAGCTTGGATCTACAGGGCAGCACTACCACCTACGAGCAGTACTTC.

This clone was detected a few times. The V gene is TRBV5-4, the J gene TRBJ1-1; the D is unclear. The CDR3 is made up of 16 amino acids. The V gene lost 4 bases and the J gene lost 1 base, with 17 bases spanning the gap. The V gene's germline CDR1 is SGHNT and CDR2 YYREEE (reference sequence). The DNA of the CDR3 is TGTGCCAGCAGCAGGGAGTTGGCACATGGGAACACTGAAGCTTTCTTT. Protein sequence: CASSRELAHGNTEAFF.

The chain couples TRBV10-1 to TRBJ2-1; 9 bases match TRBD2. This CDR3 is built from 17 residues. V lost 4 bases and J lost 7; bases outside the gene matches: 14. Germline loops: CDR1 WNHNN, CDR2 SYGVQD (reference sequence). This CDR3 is CASSGLGLAGFRNEQFF. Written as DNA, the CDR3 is TGCGCCAGCAGTGGATTGGGGCTAGCGGGATTTAGGAATGAGCAGTTCTTC.

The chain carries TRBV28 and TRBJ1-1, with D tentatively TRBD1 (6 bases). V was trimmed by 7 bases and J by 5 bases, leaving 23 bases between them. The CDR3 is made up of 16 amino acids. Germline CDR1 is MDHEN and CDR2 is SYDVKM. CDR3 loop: CASTGGASTGGTEAFF. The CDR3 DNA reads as TGTGCCAGCACCGGGGGGGCATCGACCGGGGGGACTGAAGCTTTCTTT.

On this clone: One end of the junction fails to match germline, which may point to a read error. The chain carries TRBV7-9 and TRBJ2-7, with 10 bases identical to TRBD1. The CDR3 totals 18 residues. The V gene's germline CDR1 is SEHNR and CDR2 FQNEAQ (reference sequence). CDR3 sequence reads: CSSSPTNADRGLGYEQYF. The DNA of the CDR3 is TGTTCCAGCAGCCCCACCAACGCCGACAGGGGGCTAGGATACGAGCAGTACTTC.

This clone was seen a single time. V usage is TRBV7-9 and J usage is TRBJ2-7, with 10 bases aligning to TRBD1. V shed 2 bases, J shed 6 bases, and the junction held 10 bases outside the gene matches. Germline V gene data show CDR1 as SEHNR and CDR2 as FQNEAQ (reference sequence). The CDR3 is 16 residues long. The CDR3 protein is CASSLSSGTGASEQYF. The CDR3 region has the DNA TGTGCCAGCAGCTTAAGCTCAGGGACAGGGGCCTCCGAGCAGTACTTC.

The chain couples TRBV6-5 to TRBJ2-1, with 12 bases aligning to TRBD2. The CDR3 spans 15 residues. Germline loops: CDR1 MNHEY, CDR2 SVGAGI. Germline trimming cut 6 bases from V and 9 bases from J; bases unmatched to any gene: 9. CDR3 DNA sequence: TGTGCCAGCAGCCGGAGACTAGCGGGAGTCCTTGAGCAGTTCTTC. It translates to CASSRRLAGVLEQFF.

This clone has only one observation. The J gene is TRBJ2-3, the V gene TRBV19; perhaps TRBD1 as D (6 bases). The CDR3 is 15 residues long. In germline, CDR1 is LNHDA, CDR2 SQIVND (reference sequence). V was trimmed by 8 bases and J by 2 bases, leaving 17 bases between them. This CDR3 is CASLPRAGDTDTQYF. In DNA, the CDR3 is TGTGCCAGTCTGCCTCGGGCAGGGGACACAGATACGCAGTATTTT.

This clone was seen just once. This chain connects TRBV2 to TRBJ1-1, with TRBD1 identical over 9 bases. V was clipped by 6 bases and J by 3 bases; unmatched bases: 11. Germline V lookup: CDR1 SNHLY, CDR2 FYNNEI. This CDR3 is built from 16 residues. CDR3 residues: CASSRRDRVADTEAFF. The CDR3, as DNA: TGTGCCAGCAGCCGAAGGGACAGGGTGGCGGACACTGAAGCTTTCTTT.

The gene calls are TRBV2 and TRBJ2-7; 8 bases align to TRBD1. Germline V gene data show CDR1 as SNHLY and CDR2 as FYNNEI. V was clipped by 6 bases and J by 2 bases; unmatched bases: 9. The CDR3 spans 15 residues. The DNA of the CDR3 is TGTGCCAGCAGGGGGGGTTGGACAGGGACCTACGAGCAGTACTTC. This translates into CASRGGWTGTYEQYF.

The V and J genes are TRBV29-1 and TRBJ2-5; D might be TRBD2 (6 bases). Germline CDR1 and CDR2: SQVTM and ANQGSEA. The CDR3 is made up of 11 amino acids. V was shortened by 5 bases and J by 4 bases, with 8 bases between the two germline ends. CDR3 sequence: CSVFGGETQYF. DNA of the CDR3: TGCAGCGTTTTCGGGGGAGAGACCCAGTACTTC.

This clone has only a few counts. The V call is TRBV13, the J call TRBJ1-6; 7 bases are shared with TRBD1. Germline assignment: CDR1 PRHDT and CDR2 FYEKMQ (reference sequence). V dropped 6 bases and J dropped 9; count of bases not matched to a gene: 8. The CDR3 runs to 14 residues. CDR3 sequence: CASRQGGAGSPLHF. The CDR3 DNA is TGTGCCAGCAGGCAGGGGGGCGCGGGTTCACCCCTCCACTTT.

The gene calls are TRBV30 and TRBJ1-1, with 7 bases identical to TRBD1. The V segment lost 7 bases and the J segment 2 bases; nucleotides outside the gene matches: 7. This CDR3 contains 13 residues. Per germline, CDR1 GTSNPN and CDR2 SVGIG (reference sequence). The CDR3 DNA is TGTGCCTCCCCAGGACAGGTCAACACTGAAGCTTTCTTT. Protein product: CASPGQVNTEAFF.

The CDR3 sequence: CASSRQGAPSGANVLTF. The CDR3, as DNA: TGTGCCAGTAGTCGGCAGGGGGCCCCCTCTGGGGCCAACGTCCTGACTTTC. The genes are TRBV19 and TRBJ2-6; TRBD1 agrees at 8 bases. CDR1 and CDR2 (germline): LNHDA, SQIVND (reference sequence). Germline trimming cut 5 bases from V and 0 bases from J; bases unmatched to any gene: 6. The CDR3 runs to 17 residues.

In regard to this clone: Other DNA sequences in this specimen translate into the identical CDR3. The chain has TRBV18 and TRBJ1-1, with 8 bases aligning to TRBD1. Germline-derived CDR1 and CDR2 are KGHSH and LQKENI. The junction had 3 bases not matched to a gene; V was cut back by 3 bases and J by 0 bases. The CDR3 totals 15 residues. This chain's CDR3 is CASSPGTGMNTEAFF. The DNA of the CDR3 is TGTGCCAGCTCACCCGGGACAGGAATGAACACTGAAGCTTTCTTT.

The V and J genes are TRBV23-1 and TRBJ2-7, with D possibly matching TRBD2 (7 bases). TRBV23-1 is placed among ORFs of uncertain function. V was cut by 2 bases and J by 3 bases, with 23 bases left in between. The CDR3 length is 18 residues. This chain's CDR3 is CASSQTEPGGPRCYEQYF. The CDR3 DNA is TGCGCCAGCAGTCAAACCGAGCCGGGGGGCCCCAGATGCTACGAGCAGTACTTC.

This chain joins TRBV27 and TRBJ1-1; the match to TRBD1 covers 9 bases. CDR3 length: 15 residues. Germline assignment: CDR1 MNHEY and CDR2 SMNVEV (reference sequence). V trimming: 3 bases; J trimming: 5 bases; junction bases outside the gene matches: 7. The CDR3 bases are TGTGCCAGCAGTTTTTCGGGGGACAGGGTGACTGAAGCTTTCTTT. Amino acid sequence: CASSFSGDRVTEAFF.

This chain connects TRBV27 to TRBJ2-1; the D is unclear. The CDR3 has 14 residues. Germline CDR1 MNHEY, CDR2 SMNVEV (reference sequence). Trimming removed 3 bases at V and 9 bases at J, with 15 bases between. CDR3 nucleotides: TGTGCCAGCAGTTTCCGCCCTGCGAGGAGTGAGCAGTTCTTC. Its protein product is CASSFRPARSEQFF.

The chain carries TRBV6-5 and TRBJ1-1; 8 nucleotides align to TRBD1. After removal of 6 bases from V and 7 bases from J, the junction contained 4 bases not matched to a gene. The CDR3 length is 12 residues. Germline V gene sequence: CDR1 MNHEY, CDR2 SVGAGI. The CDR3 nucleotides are TGTGCCAGCAGAATAACAGGGGGTGAAGCTTTCTTT. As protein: CASRITGGEAFF.

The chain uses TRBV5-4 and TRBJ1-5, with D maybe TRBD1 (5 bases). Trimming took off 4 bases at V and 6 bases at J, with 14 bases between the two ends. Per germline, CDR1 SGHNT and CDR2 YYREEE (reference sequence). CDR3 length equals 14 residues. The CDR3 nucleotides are TGTGCCAGCAGCCCGGGGGGGGAAGGTCAGCCCCAGCATTTT. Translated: CASSPGGEGQPQHF.